This record looks at one T cell receptor (beta chain) sequence and its context. The antigen is unknown. Its ends do not fully match the called genes, so a read error is possible. The CDR3 runs 15 residues. Per the germline V gene, CDR1 is MNHNY and CDR2 is SVGAGI (reference sequence). Profiling relied on immunoSEQ multiplex PCR, and the TCRdb table lists in-frame clones only, not all of them. The sample yields about 140,000 clones, 92% seen once. The data derive from a study of CD4+ T cells in melanoma. Overall study findings and caveats: A reported correlation linked neoantigen-specific CD4+ T cells to CD8+, macrophage and B cell function.

The rearrangement joins TRBV6-6 to TRBJ2-1; D is ambiguous. The sequence derives from a human donor with melanoma. The CDR3 sequence: CANSYGDPSYNEQFF. CDR3 in DNA: TGTGCCAACAGTTATGGGGATCCCTCCTACAATGAGCAGTTCTTC.